The 18 T cell receptor delta chains below were found in one sample sequenced in a study of gamma-delta chains in newborns, infants, children (dated by TCRdb to the late 2010s). For sequencing, an Illumina MiSeq was employed. After TCRdb called clones again from the public reads with CATT, rows with identical DNA were merged. This sample gives around 9,700 delta-chain clones in total; approximately 24% of them show up just once. Jointly, the top ten make up about 4.5% of the sample. Sequenced: blood. The source of these receptors is a child who was a newborn, infant or young child, either healthy, febrile or measles-vaccinated (not recorded which).

Notes on this clone: At one boundary the junction diverges from the germline segment, which might be a read error. The chain has TRDV2 and TRDJ1, with D perhaps given as TRDD1 or TRDD3 (5 bases each). CDR1 and CDR2 from the germline V gene are GEAIGNYY and EKD. The CDR3 loop spans 17 amino acids. CDR3 DNA: TGTGCCTTTGACACCAGGGCTGGGTCAATAGGCACCGATAAACTCATCTTT. This translates into CAFDTRAGSIGTDKLIF.

Remarks on this clone: A much larger clone is a single base away; this may be a read error. This sample includes further DNA sequences coding for the same CDR3. The V gene is TRDV2, the J gene TRDJ3; 7 nucleotides match TRDD3. Germline V gene data show CDR1 as GEAIGNYY and CDR2 as EKD. The length of the CDR3 is 21 residues. The CDR3 DNA follows: TGCGCCTGTGTTTCCCTGGGGATAGGGGGCCTTCGTCCCTGGGACACCCGACAGATGTTTTTC. Its translation is CACVSLGIGGLRPWDTRQMFF.

The chain is built from TRDV2 and TRDJ1; 8 bases agree with TRDD3. The V segment lost 0 bases and the J segment 1 base; nucleotides outside the gene matches: 15. Germline CDR1 is GEAIGNYY and CDR2 is EKD. This CDR3 comprises 19 residues. For the CDR3, the DNA is TGTGCCTGTGACACCTTAACTGGGGGTCAATCAATGGCCACCGATAAACTCATCTTT. It encodes CACDTLTGGQSMATDKLIF.

This chain connects TRDV2 to TRDJ1; 11 nucleotides match TRDD3. Germline V lookup: CDR1 GEAIGNYY, CDR2 EKD. The CDR3 extends over 20 amino acids. V dropped 0 bases and J dropped 5; count of bases not matched to a gene: 19. The CDR3 reads CACDTVPIMGDTGHQDKLIF. The CDR3 DNA sequence: TGTGCCTGTGACACCGTCCCAATAATGGGGGATACGGGTCATCAGGATAAACTCATCTTT.

This clone was observed a handful of times. The V and J genes are TRDV2 and TRDJ3; 11 bases are shared with TRDD3. The V gene's germline CDR1 is GEAIGNYY and CDR2 EKD. CDR3 size: 19 residues. V lost 2 bases to trimming and J lost 1 base; unmatched junction nucleotides: 6. CDR3 DNA sequence: TGTGCCTGTGACATCGTACTGGGGGATAGATCCTGGGACACCCGACAGATGTTTTTC. This translates into CACDIVLGDRSWDTRQMFF.

V usage is TRDV2 and J usage is TRDJ1; TRDD3 matches 9 bases. Germline CDR1 reads GEAIGNYY; CDR2 reads EKD. J lost 7 bases, V lost 0 bases, and 8 bases had no gene match. This CDR3 comprises 15 residues. The CDR3 spells CACDTWGIIDGKLIF. The DNA for the CDR3 is TGTGCCTGTGACACCTGGGGGATAATTGACGGTAAACTCATCTTT.

This clone was detected only a few times. CDR3 region: CACDSLPGELGGSSTDKLIF. As DNA, the CDR3 is TGTGCCTGTGACAGCCTTCCCGGGGAACTGGGGGGTTCGTCCACCGATAAACTCATCTTT. The rearrangement links TRDV2 to TRDJ1, with 8 bases lining up with TRDD3. Germline loops: CDR1 GEAIGNYY, CDR2 EKD. The CDR3 sequence is 20 residues long. The V segment lost 2 bases and the J segment 1 base; nucleotides outside the gene matches: 20.

This clone was seen more than once but under ten times. The chain recombines TRDV2 with TRDJ1; TRDD3 agrees at 7 bases. The germline V gene has CDR1 GEAIGNYY and CDR2 EKD. This CDR3 is built from 18 residues. With 2 bases clipped from V and 8 bases from J, the junction kept 22 bases outside the gene matches. The CDR3 region is CACDRTAFVGDKPLKLIF. DNA of the CDR3: TGTGCCTGTGACAGGACCGCTTTTGTGGGGGACAAACCCCTCAAACTCATCTTT.

V gene TRDV2 combines with J gene TRDJ1; D not certain. The CDR3 has 17 residues. The germline gives CDR1 GEAIGNYY, CDR2 EKD. Trimming cost V 0 bases and J 7 bases, with 23 bases left between them. The CDR3 protein is CACDTVVALGARSKLIF. In nucleotides, the CDR3 is TGTGCCTGTGACACCGTGGTGGCTTTAGGTGCGCGTTCTAAACTCATCTTT.

The J gene is TRDJ3, the V gene TRDV2; 7 bases are a match to TRDD3. V was clipped by 0 bases and J by 2 bases; unmatched bases: 15. CDR3 size: 21 residues. CDR1 is GEAIGNYY and CDR2 is EKD in the germline V gene. CDR3 loop: CACDTVEGRTGVPWDTRQMFF. The CDR3 DNA sequence: TGTGCCTGTGACACCGTGGAGGGACGTACTGGGGTCCCCTGGGACACCCGACAGATGTTTTTC.

This clone was detected only a few times. The same CDR3 is also encoded by other DNA sequences in this sample. The CDR3 sequence: CACDTLPTPSEGPSSYTDKLIF. The CDR3, as DNA: TGTGCCTGTGACACCCTCCCGACACCCTCTGAGGGACCCAGCTCGTACACCGATAAACTCATCTTT. The V call is TRDV2, the J call TRDJ1; D call uncertain. Trimming removed 0 bases at V and 0 bases at J, with 31 bases between. The CDR3 extends over 22 amino acids. Looked up from germline, CDR1 is GEAIGNYY and CDR2 is EKD.

This clone came up a few times. This chain joins TRDV2 and TRDJ1; 8 bases map to TRDD3. CDR3 length: 17 amino acids. V lost 3 bases to trimming and J lost 0 bases; unmatched junction nucleotides: 11. Germline-derived CDR1 and CDR2 are GEAIGNYY and EKD. The CDR3 DNA reads as TGTGCCTGTGACTCCCTACTGGGGGCTACCTACACCGATAAACTCATCTTT. Protein: CACDSLLGATYTDKLIF.

The chain recombines TRDV1 with TRDJ1; 11 bases are shared with TRDD3. J was trimmed by 0 bases and V by 9 bases; bases with no gene match: 33. The CDR3 loop spans 24 amino acids. Germline V gene data show CDR1 as TSWWSYY and CDR2 as QGS. The CDR3 region has the DNA TGTGCTCTGAACTTCGGTGGGGGATACGCAGTAAGTTGGTTCAAGATCCACCACACCGATAAACTCATCTTT. This sequence encodes CALNFGGGYAVSWFKIHHTDKLIF.

J is TRDJ3 and V is TRDV2; the match to TRDD3 covers 8 bases. The CDR3 spans 19 residues. Losses at the gene ends were 3 bases for V and 0 bases for J; bases not matched to a gene: 9. Germline V gene sequence: CDR1 GEAIGNYY, CDR2 EKD. CDR3 in amino acids: CACDAYWGANSWDTRQMFF. The CDR3 DNA is TGTGCCTGTGACGCCTACTGGGGGGCCAACTCCTGGGACACCCGACAGATGTTTTTC.

J is TRDJ1 and V is TRDV2; possibly TRDD3 for D (5 bases). The germline V and J ends were trimmed by 3 bases and 2 bases, with 12 bases remaining between them. The CDR3 loop spans 14 amino acids. CDR1 and CDR2 (germline): GEAIGNYY, EKD. This CDR3 reads CACDSWGRTDKLIF. The CDR3 coding sequence is TGTGCCTGTGACTCGTGGGGTCGGACCGATAAACTCATCTTT.

This clone has more than one count but fewer than ten. J is TRDJ1 and V is TRDV2, with 7 bases fitting TRDD3. The CDR3 has 19 residues. V lost 5 bases and J lost 0; bases outside the gene matches: 20. Germline V lookup: CDR1 GEAIGNYY, CDR2 EKD. CDR3 amino acids: CACAPVSGGLPQYTDKLIF. CDR3 coding DNA: TGTGCCTGTGCCCCGGTTTCTGGGGGGCTTCCCCAGTACACCGATAAACTCATCTTT.

This clone was detected only a few times. The limits of the CDR3 on the DNA are not certain, so only TCRdb's listed CDR3 is given. V usage is TRAV29/DV5 and J usage is TRDJ1; TRDD3, as called in the table, went unchecked against the DNA. The germline CDR1 and CDR2 sequences are NSMFDY and ISSIKDK. The CDR3 region is 22 residues in length, termini included. CDR3 sequence: CSVLLCSKHWGIPGKYTDKLIF.

CDR3 sequence: CACDPLFGETPRTGGYAETAQLFF. CDR3 DNA: TGTGCCTGTGACCCCCTTTTTGGTGAAACACCCCGTACTGGGGGATACGCCGAGACAGCACAACTCTTCTTT. This chain joins TRDV2 and TRDJ2; 13 bases are a match to TRDD3. Per germline, CDR1 GEAIGNYY and CDR2 EKD. This CDR3 has 24 residues. After removal of 3 bases from V and 4 bases from J, the junction contained 28 bases not matched to a gene.